This T cell receptor beta chain was identified during a study of blood T cell repertoires in COVID-19. Study background: PBMCs, B-cell-depleted T cells, or T cells provided the cDNA or gDNA that made up the material.

CDR1 and CDR2 from the germline V gene are LGHNA and YNFKEQ. The V gene end was trimmed by 6 bases and the J gene end by 3 bases; junction bases not matched to a gene: 2. The CDR3 has 14 amino acids. In the source study's methods: Quantification of nucleated cells was approximated via reference gene primer amplification. TCRdb's copy holds only in-frame clones and misses some; the assay was immunoSEQ multiplex PCR. The V and J calls and clone size were taken over from that table, and D and trimming were inferred from the DNA. Of about 220,000 clones detected, 82% appear once; the ten largest clones hold under 3.5%. Participants' reported clinical history set cohort assignment. Before being deemed recovered, Cohort 3 donors had two negative PCRs, clearance, or symptom resolution.

Sequencing was carried out using PBMCs or T cells enriched from blood (not recorded which). This TCR came from a woman in her fifties or sixties who had recovered from COVID-19. The chain has TRBV4-2 and TRBJ1-1; 12 bases fit TRBD1. The CDR3: CASSGTGGDTEAFF. The CDR3 DNA reads TGTGCCAGCAGTGGGACAGGGGGCGACACTGAAGCTTTCTTT.